One and the same sample provided the 15 T cell receptor beta chains below, sequenced in a study of blood T cell repertoires in COVID-19. Profiling relied on immunoSEQ multiplex PCR, and the TCRdb table lists in-frame clones only, not all of them. The sample gives 210,000 or so clones, more than 70% of which show up once; about 7% is in the top ten. Material: PBMCs or T cells enriched from blood (not recorded which). These receptors all come from a middle-aged woman with acute COVID-19.

This clone was recorded a few times. V is TRBV19 and J is TRBJ2-1, with 10 bases that match TRBD1. Germline lookup yields CDR1 LNHDA and CDR2 SQIVND (reference sequence). V was pared by 7 bases and J by 9 bases, with 9 bases of the junction left unmatched. The CDR3 totals 14 residues. The CDR3 region has the DNA TGTGCCAGTACTCGGACAGGGGGGGTTAGTGAGCAGTTCTTC. Translating it yields CASTRTGGVSEQFF.

In regard to this clone: One junction end disagrees with the germline gene, perhaps due to a read error. The chain employs TRBV7-7 and TRBJ2-3, with TRBD1 as a possible D gene (6 bases). The length of the CDR3 is 15 residues. CDR1 SSHAT and CDR2 FNYEAQ come from the germline V gene (reference sequence). The CDR3 DNA sequence: TGTGCTAGCAGCTTAGGGGCAGGGGGCACAGATACGCAGTATTTT. Translation gives CASSLGAGGTDTQYF.

The V gene is TRBV9, the J gene TRBJ2-5, with TRBD2 identical over 16 bases. Looked up from germline, CDR1 is SGDLS and CDR2 is YYNGEE. The ends lost 4 bases at V and 0 bases at J; junction bases unmatched: 3. The length of the CDR3 is 17 residues. The CDR3 here is CASSLGLAGGYQETQYF. The CDR3 DNA follows: TGTGCCAGCAGCTTGGGACTAGCGGGAGGGTACCAAGAGACCCAGTACTTC. Together with reference TRBV9 and TRBJ2-5, the CDR3 gives the full variable domain: DSGVTQTPKHLITATGQRVTLRCSPRSGDLSVYWYQQSLDQGLQFLIQYYNGEERAKGNILERFSAQQFPDLHSELNLSSLELGDSALYFCASSLGLAGGYQETQYFGPGTRLLVL.

The chain has TRBV30 and TRBJ1-1, with D possibly being TRBD1 (6 bases). V was pared by 3 bases and J by 7 bases, with 15 bases between. This CDR3 is 13 amino acids long. CDR1 and CDR2 (germline): GTSNPN, SVGIG (reference sequence). This CDR3 is CAWRQGSEGEAFF. CDR3 sequence (DNA): TGTGCCTGGAGGCAGGGGTCCGAGGGTGAAGCTTTCTTT.

The V and J genes are TRBV10-1 and TRBJ2-5; 7 bases are a match to TRBD2. The CDR3 has 14 amino acids. Germline V lookup: CDR1 WNHNN, CDR2 SYGVQD (reference sequence). The junction had 6 bases not matched to a gene; V was cut back by 4 bases and J by 4 bases. The CDR3 DNA sequence: TGCGCCAGCAGTGGCGGGGGTGGCAGAGAGACCCAGTACTTC. This gives the protein CASSGGGGRETQYF.

The chain combines TRBV7-3 with TRBJ2-1; the match to TRBD2 covers 13 bases. The CDR3 contains 15 residues. With 5 bases clipped from V and 4 bases from J, the junction kept 2 bases outside the gene matches. CDR1 SGHTA and CDR2 FQGTGA come from the germline V gene. The CDR3 protein is CASSPTSGGYNEQFF. In DNA form, the CDR3 reads TGTGCCAGCAGCCCGACTAGCGGGGGGTACAATGAGCAGTTCTTC.

On this clone: Within the sample, other DNA sequences also encode this same CDR3. The CDR3 protein is CASSLAGDNSPLHF. The CDR3 coding sequence is TGTGCCAGCAGCTTGGCCGGGGATAATTCACCCCTCCACTTT. The chain employs TRBV5-6 and TRBJ1-6, with no clear D. The CDR3 runs to 14 residues. Trimming removed 0 bases from V and 5 bases from J, with 6 bases in between. Germline V lookup: CDR1 SGHDT, CDR2 YYEEEE. The complete variable domain, with remaining parts taken from reference TRBV5-6 and TRBJ1-6, reads DAGVTQSPTHLIKTRGQQVTLRCSPKSGHDTVSWYQQALGQGPQFIFQYYEEEERQRGNFPDRFSGHQFPNYSSELNVNALLLGDSALYLCASSLAGDNSPLHFGNGTRLTVT.

The rearrangement links TRBV7-9 to TRBJ2-5; 7 positions match TRBD1. The germline CDR1 and CDR2 sequences are SEHNR and FQNEAQ (reference sequence). The CDR3 is 14 residues long. V lost 5 bases and J lost 2; bases outside the gene matches: 5. In DNA, the CDR3 is TGTGCCAGCAGCCCTCAGGGGGTACAAGAGACCCAGTACTTC. It is translated as CASSPQGVQETQYF.

This chain's CDR3 is CASSPGLPPATQYF. DNA of the CDR3: TGTGCCAGCAGCCCGGGACTCCCTCCCGCCACCCAGTACTTC. The V gene is TRBV5-4, the J gene TRBJ2-5, with a possible D match to TRBD2 (6 bases). There are 14 residues in the CDR3. Trimming removed 4 bases at V and 8 bases at J, with 18 bases between. Germline values: CDR1 SGHNT, CDR2 YYREEE (reference sequence).

The chain recombines TRBV6-5 with TRBJ1-1; no definite D call. Germline CDR1 reads MNHEY; CDR2 reads SVGAGI. This CDR3 contains 12 residues. Trimming removed 10 bases at V and 4 bases at J, with 13 bases between. CDR3 amino acids: CATLTVTTEAFF. CDR3 nucleotide sequence: TGTGCCACCCTAACAGTAACCACTGAAGCTTTCTTT.

The rearrangement uses TRBV7-8 and TRBJ2-3, with a tentative D call TRBD2 (6 bases). Germline lookup yields CDR1 SGHVS and CDR2 FQNEAQ. This CDR3 is 16 amino acids long. Trimming cost V 1 base and J 0 bases, with 11 bases left between them. Written as DNA, the CDR3 is TGTGCCAGCAGCTTAGTCCATCGGGGGAGCACAGATACGCAGTATTTT. Its protein product is CASSLVHRGSTDTQYF.

The chain couples TRBV7-9 to TRBJ1-6, with a weak D call TRBD1 (5 bases). Trimming cost V 2 bases and J 8 bases, with 10 bases left between them. The CDR3 consists of 14 residues. Germline V CDR1 and CDR2: SEHNR, FQNEAQ (reference sequence). This CDR3 reads CASSLLSGDSPLHF. In DNA form, the CDR3 reads TGTGCCAGCAGCTTACTTTCGGGGGATTCACCCCTCCACTTT.

The chain is built from TRBV6-1 and TRBJ1-2; 11 bases are shared with TRBD1. Germline V CDR1 and CDR2: MNHNS, SASEGT. Losses at the gene ends were 2 bases for V and 4 bases for J; bases not matched to a gene: 9. This CDR3 is built from 17 residues. The CDR3 protein is CASSERRTGGEGYGYTF. The DNA of the CDR3 is TGTGCCAGCAGTGAAAGGAGGACAGGGGGCGAGGGCTATGGCTACACCTTC.

This clone showed up just once. The CDR3 is CASSLQGLISGNTIYF. The CDR3 DNA sequence: TGTGCCAGCAGTTTACAGGGGTTAATCTCTGGAAACACCATATATTTT. The chain is built from TRBV28 and TRBJ1-3; D might be TRBD1 (6 bases). This CDR3 contains 16 residues. CDR1 and CDR2 (germline): MDHEN, SYDVKM. The germline V and J ends were trimmed by 2 bases and 0 bases, with 11 bases remaining between them.

This clone was observed a single time. V and J are TRBV5-1 and TRBJ1-5; D is ambiguous. Trimming pared 0 bases from V and 6 bases from J, leaving 10 bases between. Germline CDR1 is SGHRS and CDR2 is YFSETQ. The CDR3 sequence is 14 residues long. The CDR3 protein is CASSLDKSGQPQHF. The CDR3 region has the DNA TGCGCCAGCAGCTTGGACAAATCGGGTCAGCCCCAGCATTTT.